These 9 T cell receptor beta chains share one sample of origin, sequenced in a study of cytomegalovirus exposure and HLA in healthy donors. The primer mix had 60 Vbeta and 13 Jbeta primers. Here immunoSEQ multiplex PCR was the method, and the copy in TCRdb shows in-frame clones only, minus some. The sample has under 200,000 clones; approximately 81% are singletons. Sequencing input: PBMCs. These receptors were obtained from a male donor in good health and CMV-seronegative.

V gene TRBV7-8 combines with J gene TRBJ1-5; a weak D match, TRBD1 (6 bases). The CDR3 spans 16 residues. Trimming shortened V by 3 bases and J by 6 bases, and 18 bases separated the two germline ends. Germline V lookup: CDR1 SGHVS, CDR2 FQNEAQ. DNA for the CDR3: TGTGCCAGCAGCTTGGACAGTATCCCGACGGGTCAGCCCCAGCATTTT. Translated, it gives CASSLDSIPTGQPQHF. Supplemented by reference TRBV7-8 and TRBJ1-5, the full variable domain reads GAGVSQSPRYKVAKRGQDVALRCDPISGHVSLFWYQQALGQGPEFLTYFQNEAQLDKSGLPSDRFFAERPEGSVSTLKIQRTQQEDSAVYLCASSLDSIPTGQPQHFGDGTRLSIL.

This chain connects TRBV10-3 to TRBJ1-2; TRBD1 agrees at 9 bases. CDR1 is ENHRY and CDR2 is SYGVKD in the germline V gene. This CDR3 spans 15 amino acids. The trim removed 3 bases at V and 6 bases at J, leaving 8 bases unmatched. Here the CDR3 reads CAISDVGTGRHGYTF. The CDR3 bases are TGTGCCATCAGTGATGTTGGGACAGGGAGACATGGCTACACCTTC.

This chain connects TRBV9 to TRBJ2-3; no clear D. The CDR3 has 13 amino acids. V was trimmed by 3 bases and J by 0 bases, leaving 5 bases between them. Germline CDR1 SGDLS, CDR2 YYNGEE. CDR3 residues: CASSALSTDTQYF. Written as DNA, the CDR3 is TGTGCCAGCAGCGCCCTAAGCACAGATACGCAGTATTTT.

V usage is TRBV4-1 and J usage is TRBJ1-3, with D maybe TRBD1 (6 bases). CDR1 and CDR2 (germline): MGHRA, YSYEKL. The CDR3 runs to 16 residues. Deletions cut 0 bases from V and 3 bases from J, with 12 bases between. The CDR3 loop reads CASSQEGGRDGNTIYF. CDR3 sequence (DNA): TGCGCCAGCAGCCAAGAAGGGGGACGGGATGGAAACACCATATATTTT.

The chain carries TRBV9 and TRBJ2-7; TRBD1 aligns across 8 bases. V lost 4 bases to trimming and J lost 1 base; unmatched junction nucleotides: 7. CDR1 is SGDLS and CDR2 is YYNGEE in the germline V gene. This CDR3 is built from 15 residues. CDR3 loop: CASSPRDRFSYEQYF. Written as DNA, the CDR3 is TGTGCCAGCAGCCCCCGGGACAGGTTTTCCTACGAGCAGTACTTC.

CDR3 DNA sequence: TGTGCCAGTAGTATAGAGGGGAAAGGGCAGGGGGCCTACGAGCAGTACTTC. Amino acid sequence: CASSIEGKGQGAYEQYF. The chain couples TRBV19 to TRBJ2-7, with 7 nucleotides matching TRBD1. V was pared by 0 bases and J by 2 bases, with 10 bases of the junction left unmatched. The CDR3 has 17 residues. Germline assignment: CDR1 LNHDA and CDR2 SQIVND (reference sequence).

This clone was seen just once. The chain recombines TRBV18 with TRBJ2-7; D gene unclear. V lost 2 bases to trimming and J lost 6 bases, with 11 bases between them. The CDR3 runs 13 residues. In germline, CDR1 is KGHSH, CDR2 LQKENI. CDR3 in amino acids: CASSPVVQAEQYF. CDR3 coding DNA: TGTGCCAGCTCACCAGTCGTCCAGGCCGAGCAGTACTTC.

The V call is TRBV10-1, the J call TRBJ2-7, with 12 bases matching TRBD1. The CDR3 has 16 amino acids. The V gene's germline CDR1 is WNHNN and CDR2 SYGVQD (reference sequence). V gave up 3 bases and J gave up 5 bases; unmatched junction bases: 8. The chain's CDR3 is CASSDAGTGGRNEQYF. The CDR3 bases are TGCGCCAGCAGTGACGCTGGGACAGGGGGCCGCAACGAGCAGTACTTC.

The rearrangement links TRBV9 to TRBJ2-2; maybe TRBD2 (6 bases). Deletions cut 7 bases from V and 6 bases from J, with 16 bases between. The CDR3 has 14 residues. Germline V gene data show CDR1 as SGDLS and CDR2 as YYNGEE. CDR3 bases: TGTGCCAGCCGGCGAGGAGGGGTCGCCGGGGAGCTGTTTTTT. Its protein is CASRRGGVAGELFF.